Each of the 25 T cell receptor beta chains below was sequenced from the same sample in a study of spatial heterogeneity in lung cancer. One entry per CDR3 protein results from TCRdb running MiXCR on the 5' RACE reads. The sample yields tens of thousands of distinct CDR3 sequences, approximately 12% seen once. Time point here: sample taken at primary tumor resection. The material sequenced was PBMCs, taken at surgery. Source of these receptors: a male donor with early-stage non-small cell lung cancer.

The genes are TRBV6-6 and TRBJ1-6; 7 bases are a match to TRBD1. V lost 5 bases and J lost 7; bases outside the gene matches: 11. This CDR3 comprises 16 residues. The V gene's germline CDR1 is MNHNY and CDR2 SVGAGI (reference sequence). The CDR3 reads CASSNYLPGQNSPLHF. In nucleotides, the CDR3 is TGTGCCAGCAGTAACTATCTTCCGGGACAGAATTCACCCCTCCACTTT.

This clonotype appeared many times. This chain joins TRBV7-8 and TRBJ2-7, with a tentative D call TRBD1 (6 bases). Germline lookup yields CDR1 SGHVS and CDR2 FQNEAQ. The CDR3 runs 17 residues. V was clipped by 0 bases and J by 3 bases, with 18 bases between them. CDR3 sequence: CASSLAQGQLLIYEQYF. Here the CDR3 DNA reads TGTGCCAGCAGCTTAGCACAGGGACAACTACTAATCTACGAGCAGTACTTC.

The chain employs TRBV7-6 and TRBJ2-7; tentatively, D is TRBD2 (5 bases). CDR1 SGHVS and CDR2 FNYEAQ come from the germline V gene. Between the trimmed V and J ends, which lost 1 base and 7 bases, there was a span of 14 bases. This CDR3 is 14 amino acids long. CDR3 in DNA: TGTGCCAGCAGCTTAGGGGCGGGTAAGCAAGAGCAGTACTTC. Translating gives CASSLGAGKQEQYF.

This clonotype was recorded many times. The chain carries TRBV4-2 and TRBJ2-3, with 9 bases lining up with TRBD2. CDR3 length: 15 residues. Germline V gene sequence: CDR1 LGHNA, CDR2 YNFKEQ. With 4 bases clipped from V and 5 bases from J, the junction kept 7 bases outside the gene matches. The CDR3 loop is CASSPGLALEDTQYF. In nucleotides, the CDR3 is TGTGCCAGCAGCCCGGGACTAGCTCTTGAAGATACGCAGTATTTT.

A few counts support this clonotype. The V call is TRBV29-1, the J call TRBJ1-2, with 7 bases that match TRBD1. V was clipped by 2 bases and J by 8 bases; unmatched bases: 5. The CDR3 sequence is 12 residues long. Germline assignment: CDR1 SQVTM and CDR2 ANQGSEA. CDR3 protein: CSVETGADGYTF. The DNA for the CDR3 is TGCAGCGTTGAAACAGGGGCGGACGGCTACACCTTC.

This clonotype was seen a handful of times. The chain carries TRBV20-1 and TRBJ2-1; 9 positions match TRBD1. V trimming: 7 bases; J trimming: 3 bases; junction bases outside the gene matches: 1. The CDR3 spans 12 residues. Looked up from germline, CDR1 is DFQATT and CDR2 is SNEGSKA (reference sequence). For the CDR3, the DNA is TGCAGTGGACAGGGGGGCTACAATGAGCAGTTCTTC. It codes for CSGQGGYNEQFF.

The chain is built from TRBV10-3 and TRBJ2-7; 10 bases align to TRBD1. This CDR3 region has 14 residues. Germline CDR1 is ENHRY and CDR2 is SYGVKD. Unmatched junction bases numbered 6, after V lost 7 bases and J lost 3 bases. Here the CDR3 DNA reads TGTGCCATCACCAGGGACAGGGGACGCTACGAGCAGTACTTC. Protein product: CAITRDRGRYEQYF.

The table lists this clonotype with a few counts. V and J are TRBV6-2 or TRBV6-3 and TRBJ2-1; TRBD2 might be the D (5 bases). The CDR3 covers 13 residues. V lost 5 bases to trimming and J lost 12 bases, with 17 bases between them. Germline V gives CDR1 MNHEY, CDR2 SVGEGT. This CDR3 reads CASSHPPAAGQFF. The CDR3 DNA follows: TGTGCCAGCAGTCACCCGCCCGCGGCGGGGCAGTTCTTC.

This clonotype showed up many times. The chain links TRBV12-3 or TRBV12-4 to TRBJ2-2, with unresolved D. V shed 6 bases and J shed 4 bases, with 15 bases lying between them. The CDR3 consists of 15 residues. The CDR3 region has the DNA TGTGCCAGCAGCCCAAGCCCGCGATCCACCGGGGAGCTGTTTTTT. Protein sequence: CASSPSPRSTGELFF.

J is TRBJ1-1 and V is TRBV20-1; D unclear. The V gene's germline CDR1 is DFQATT and CDR2 SNEGSKA (reference sequence). V was trimmed by 0 bases and J by 3 bases, leaving 8 bases between them. The CDR3 has 13 residues. The CDR3 is CSARDEADTEAFF. The CDR3, as DNA: TGCAGTGCTAGAGATGAGGCGGACACTGAAGCTTTCTTT.

This clonotype came up a few times. The chain is built from TRBV12-3 or TRBV12-4 and TRBJ2-7, with a weak D call TRBD1 (7 bases). The CDR3 has 14 residues. V lost 3 bases, J lost 2 bases, and 11 bases lay in between. The CDR3 loop is CASSFAGQTYEQYF. Written as DNA, the CDR3 is TGTGCCAGCAGTTTTGCGGGACAGACCTACGAGCAGTACTTC.

This clonotype was recorded at least ten times. V and J are TRBV6-5 and TRBJ2-7, with 10 positions matching TRBD2. J gave up 4 bases and V 7 bases, and 7 bases lay outside the gene matches. Looked up from germline, CDR1 is MNHEY and CDR2 is SVGAGI. This CDR3 contains 14 residues. CDR3 sequence reads: CASKGLAELYEQYF. For the CDR3, the DNA is TGTGCCAGCAAAGGACTAGCGGAACTGTACGAGCAGTACTTC.

CDR3 amino acids: CASIRDSGDYNEQFF. CDR3 DNA sequence: TGTGCCAGCATCCGAGACTCCGGCGACTACAATGAGCAGTTCTTC. The chain carries TRBV5-5 and TRBJ2-1; D remains unclear. The V end lost 6 bases, the J end lost 3 bases, and 16 bases lay between the germline ends. CDR3 length equals 15 residues. From germline, CDR1 is SGHKS and CDR2 YYEKEE (reference sequence).

This clonotype was detected once. Compared with germline, one end of the junction differs, possibly owing to a read error. The chain has TRBV4-2 and TRBJ2-3; D is perhaps TRBD2 (6 bases). Germline V CDR1 and CDR2: LGHNA, YNFKEQ. This CDR3 region has 18 residues. The CDR3 reads CASRQDHGGTRRGDTQYF. In nucleotides, the CDR3 is TGTGCCAGCAGACAAGATCACGGCGGGACCCGCCGCGGAGATACGCAGTATTTT.

This clonotype has just a few counts. Written as DNA, the CDR3 is TGTGCCACCACTTTAGCGGGCCGCGATGAGCAGTTCTTC. Its translation is CATTLAGRDEQFF. This chain uses TRBV10-3 with TRBJ2-1, with TRBD2 matching 7 bases. The J segment lost 8 bases and the V segment lost 10 bases, leaving 11 bases of the junction unmatched. The CDR3 has 13 amino acids. CDR1 is ENHRY and CDR2 is SYGVKD in the germline V gene.

The DNA of the CDR3 is TGTGCCAGCAGTCCCTATCGGACTAGCGTCCAAGAGACCCAGTACTTC. Its translation is CASSPYRTSVQETQYF. V is TRBV6-2 or TRBV6-3 and J is TRBJ2-5, with 9 positions matching TRBD2. This CDR3 region has 16 residues. Germline CDR1 is MNHEY and CDR2 is SVGEGT. The V and J ends lost 5 bases and 1 base, in that order; junction bases with no gene match: 8.

Points on this clonotype: An end of the junction differs from the germline gene, which may be a read error. The V call is TRBV7-7, the J call TRBJ2-3; 12 bases are shared with TRBD2. CDR3 length equals 16 residues. CDR1 is SSHAT and CDR2 is FNYEAQ in the germline V gene (reference sequence). This chain's CDR3 is CASSNGLAGHTDTQYF. CDR3 nucleotide sequence: TGTGCTAGCAGCAATGGACTAGCGGGGCACACAGATACGCAGTATTTT. Full variable domain (outside the CDR3, taken from reference TRBV7-7 and TRBJ2-3): GAGVSQSPRYKVTKRGQDVTLRCDPISSHATLYWYQQALGQGPEFLTYFNYEAQPDKSGLPSDRFSAERPEGSISTLTIQRTEQRDSAMYRCASSNGLAGHTDTQYFGPGTRLTVL.

V is TRBV18 and J is TRBJ1-6, with D hard to call. The CDR3 length is 15 residues. Trimming took off 1 base at V and 5 bases at J, with 9 bases between the two ends. Germline V gene data show CDR1 as KGHSH and CDR2 as LQKENI. CDR3 DNA: TGTGCCAGCTCACCACGCGCGGAGCATAATTCACCCCTCCACTTT. Amino acids: CASSPRAEHNSPLHF.

This clonotype has just a few counts. This chain joins TRBV19 and TRBJ2-3; 7 nucleotides line up with TRBD2. The CDR3 spans 15 residues. Germline trimming cut 2 bases from V and 2 bases from J; bases unmatched to any gene: 4. Germline CDR1 and CDR2: LNHDA and SQIVND (reference sequence). CDR3 bases: TGTGCCAGTAGTATACAAGCGGGAATCACAGATACGCAGTATTTT. This encodes CASSIQAGITDTQYF.

The chain is built from TRBV20-1 and TRBJ2-4; possibly TRBD1 for D (5 bases). V was pared by 0 bases and J by 2 bases, with 11 bases between. Germline V gene data show CDR1 as DFQATT and CDR2 as SNEGSKA (reference sequence). The CDR3 has 15 residues. The CDR3 is CSARDPQGSKNIQYF. The CDR3 DNA reads TGCAGTGCTAGAGATCCCCAGGGATCCAAAAACATTCAGTACTTC.

The chain couples TRBV5-1 to TRBJ2-1, with 9 bases lining up with TRBD1. CDR1 is SGHRS, CDR2 YFSETQ, per germline. Trimming took 4 bases from V and 3 from J; bases not matched to a gene: 11. This CDR3 spans 17 amino acids. The CDR3 DNA is TGCGCCAGCAGCCCCGAACCCGGGACAGGGATCTACAATGAGCAGTTCTTC. As protein: CASSPEPGTGIYNEQFF.

The V call is TRBV10-3, the J call TRBJ2-1; 7 bases fit TRBD1. The ends lost 5 bases at V and 10 bases at J; junction bases unmatched: 5. From germline, CDR1 is ENHRY and CDR2 SYGVKD. This CDR3 has 12 amino acids. The CDR3 nucleotides read TGTGCCATCAGTCCGCAGGACAGGGAGCAGTTCTTC. As protein: CAISPQDREQFF.

The table lists this clonotype with many counts. The gene calls are TRBV5-1 and TRBJ2-5; a weak D match, TRBD1 (5 bases). The CDR3 has 15 residues. Trimming stripped 0 bases from V and 1 base from J, with 10 bases between. Germline V gives CDR1 SGHRS, CDR2 YFSETQ. In DNA, the CDR3 is TGCGCCAGCAGCTTGGCCAGACAGATCCAAGAGACCCAGTACTTC. Amino acid sequence: CASSLARQIQETQYF. Together with reference TRBV5-1 and TRBJ2-5, the CDR3 gives the full variable domain: KAGVTQTPRYLIKTRGQQVTLSCSPISGHRSVSWYQQTPGQGLQFLFEYFSETQRNKGNFPGRFSGRQFSNSRSEMNVSTLELGDSALYLCASSLARQIQETQYFGPGTRLLVL.

The chain links TRBV30 to TRBJ2-7, with 9 bases lining up with TRBD1. Germline loops: CDR1 GTSNPN, CDR2 SVGIG (reference sequence). V lost 5 bases to trimming and J lost 4 bases; unmatched junction nucleotides: 6. This CDR3 spans 13 amino acids. CDR3 sequence reads: CAWGPGQGYEQYF. The CDR3 DNA follows: TGTGCCTGGGGGCCGGGACAGGGATACGAGCAGTACTTC.

Here the CDR3 reads CASSIVAGATDEQFF. CDR3 in DNA: TGTGCCAGCAGCATCGTAGCGGGAGCAACGGATGAGCAGTTCTTC. The genes are TRBV5-4 and TRBJ2-1; the match to TRBD2 covers 9 bases. Germline V CDR1 and CDR2: SGHNT, YYREEE (reference sequence). The CDR3 extends over 15 amino acids. Trimming removed 4 bases from V and 8 bases from J; junction bases left unmatched: 10.